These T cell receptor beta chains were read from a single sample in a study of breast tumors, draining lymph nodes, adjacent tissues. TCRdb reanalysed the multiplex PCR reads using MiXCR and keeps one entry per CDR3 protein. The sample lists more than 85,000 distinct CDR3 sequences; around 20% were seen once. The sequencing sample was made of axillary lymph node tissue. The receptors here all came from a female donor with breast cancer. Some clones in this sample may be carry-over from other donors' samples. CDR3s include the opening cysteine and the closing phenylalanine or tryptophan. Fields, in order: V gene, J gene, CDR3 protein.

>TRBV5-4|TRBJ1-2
CASSPAAPSGYTF
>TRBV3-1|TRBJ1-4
CASSYSTNEKLFF
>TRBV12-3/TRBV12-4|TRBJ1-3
CASILFGTIYF
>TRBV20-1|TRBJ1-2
CSARVNTGITGYTF
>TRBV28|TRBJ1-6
CASSPPQHRPPLHF
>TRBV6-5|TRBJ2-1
CASTYGSGFYEQFF
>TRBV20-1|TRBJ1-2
CSATIRGPYGYTF
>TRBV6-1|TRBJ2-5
CASSYSPGTMYQETQYF
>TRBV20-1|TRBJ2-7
CSALGIYEQYF
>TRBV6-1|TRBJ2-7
CASNGYEQYF
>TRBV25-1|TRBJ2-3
CASSELVEATDTQYF
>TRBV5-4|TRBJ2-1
CASSFYSSGNEQFF
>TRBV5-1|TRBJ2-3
CASSLETGTDTQYF
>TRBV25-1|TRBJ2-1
CASSDGILADINNEQFF
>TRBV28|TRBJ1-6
CASRTPGTGVNSPLHF
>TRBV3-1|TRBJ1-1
CASSQRQGTEAFF
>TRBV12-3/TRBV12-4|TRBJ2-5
CASRNSTSGETQYF
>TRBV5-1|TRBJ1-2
CASSPIQGAMGYTF
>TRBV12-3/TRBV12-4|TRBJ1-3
CASSGWGTVASGNTIYF
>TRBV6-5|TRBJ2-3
CASSYSGFGTDTQYF
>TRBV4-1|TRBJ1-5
CASSPKGTENQPQHF
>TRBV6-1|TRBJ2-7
CALGQGANYEQYF
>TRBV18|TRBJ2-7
CASATGQLYEQYF
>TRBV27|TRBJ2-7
CASSFGTNYEQYF
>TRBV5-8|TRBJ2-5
CASSLGLAGAQTQYF
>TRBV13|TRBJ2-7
CASSSGYEQYF
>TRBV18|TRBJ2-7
CASSPNRADERYF
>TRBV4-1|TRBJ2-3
CASSQVYPQTSTDTQYF
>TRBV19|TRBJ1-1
CASMAGNTEAFF
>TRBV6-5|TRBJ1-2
CASRGFQTNYGYTF
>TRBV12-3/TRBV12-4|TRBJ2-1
CASSLLAGRGYNEQFF
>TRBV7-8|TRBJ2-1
CASRASGSIQYNEQFF
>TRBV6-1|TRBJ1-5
CASSRQGYTLYSNQPQHF
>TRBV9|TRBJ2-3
CASSSMTRGMDTQYF
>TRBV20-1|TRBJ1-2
CSAIHGAVGYTF
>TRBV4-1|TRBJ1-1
CASIPRRGEMNTEAFF
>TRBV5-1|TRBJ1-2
CASSLQRSGALTGYTF
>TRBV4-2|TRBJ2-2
CASSQEFVANTAELFF
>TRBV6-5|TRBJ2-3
CASSYSRPPVDTQYF
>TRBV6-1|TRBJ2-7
CASTWTNYEQYF
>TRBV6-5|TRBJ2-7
CASSYSKAGGLEQYF
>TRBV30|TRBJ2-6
CAWSVLGSGANVLTF
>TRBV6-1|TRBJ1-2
CASSTGGYGYTF
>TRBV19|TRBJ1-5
CASSKTGQRGNQPQHF
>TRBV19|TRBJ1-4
CASSNGGYNEKLFF
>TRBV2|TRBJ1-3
CASGTATLNTIYF
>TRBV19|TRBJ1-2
CASGTGSLGYTF
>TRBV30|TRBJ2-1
CAWSPGQANNEQFF
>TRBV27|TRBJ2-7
CASSVGQGLVEQYF
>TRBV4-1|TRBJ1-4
CASSQAPVGGNEKLFF